Shown below are 21 T cell receptor beta chains from a single sample sequenced in a study of cytomegalovirus exposure and HLA in healthy donors. PCR amplification relied on 60 Vbeta primers (plus 13 Jbeta primers). The method was immunoSEQ multiplex PCR; TCRdb's version includes in-frame clones alone and lacks a portion of them. Of 130,000 to 150,000 clones detected, roughly 80% appear once; the ten largest clones hold 3% to 3.5%. The sequenced sample was PBMCs. The receptor set was obtained from a female donor in good health and CMV-seronegative.

The V call is TRBV15, the J call TRBJ2-7; D gene unclear. The CDR3 covers 14 residues. V was trimmed by 5 bases and J by 7 bases, leaving 18 bases between them. Germline V gene lookup returns CDR1 LNHNV and CDR2 YYDKDF (reference sequence). The CDR3 region is CATSSPMEHGEQYF. As DNA, the CDR3 is TGTGCCACCAGCTCACCCATGGAGCACGGAGAGCAGTACTTC.

V and J are TRBV13 and TRBJ2-5; 9 bases agree with TRBD2. With V trimmed by 5 bases and J by 7 bases, 14 bases remained unmatched. Germline V gene lookup returns CDR1 PRHDT and CDR2 FYEKMQ (reference sequence). This CDR3 has 16 residues. The CDR3 nucleotides read TGTGCCAGCAGCGCACGCGGGACTAGCTTTAGGTTGACCCAGTACTTC. It translates to CASSARGTSFRLTQYF.

This clone was counted ten times or more. V gene TRBV2 combines with J gene TRBJ1-4; 9 bases match TRBD1. This CDR3 is built from 14 residues. The ends lost 7 bases at V and 4 bases at J; junction bases unmatched: 4. In germline, CDR1 is SNHLY, CDR2 FYNNEI. The CDR3 protein is CASTTGGNNEKLFF. The CDR3 nucleotides read TGTGCCAGCACTACAGGGGGCAATAATGAAAAACTGTTTTTT.

As DNA, the CDR3 is TGCGCCAGCAGCCAGAGACCACCGGGACAGGTGAACACTGAAGCTTTCTTT. Its translation: CASSQRPPGQVNTEAFF. The chain uses TRBV4-1 and TRBJ1-1; 8 nucleotides align to TRBD1. The CDR3 loop spans 17 amino acids. The V segment lost 3 bases and the J segment 0 bases; nucleotides outside the gene matches: 9. Germline loops: CDR1 MGHRA, CDR2 YSYEKL.

The V and J genes are TRBV15 and TRBJ1-1; tentative D call: TRBD1 (5 bases). This CDR3 has 16 amino acids. Germline loops: CDR1 LNHNV, CDR2 YYDKDF (reference sequence). V was trimmed by 0 bases and J by 1 base, leaving 12 bases between them. The CDR3 sequence: CATSRDRSGGNTEAFF. CDR3 in DNA: TGTGCCACCAGCAGAGATAGGTCGGGGGGGAACACTGAAGCTTTCTTT.

The chain uses TRBV9 and TRBJ2-3, with D unresolved. The CDR3 spans 14 residues. Trimming shortened V by 0 bases and J by 3 bases, and 8 bases separated the two germline ends. Germline V CDR1 and CDR2: SGDLS, YYNGEE. Here the CDR3 reads CASSVASVTDTQYF. The CDR3 region has the DNA TGTGCCAGCAGCGTAGCGTCTGTTACAGATACGCAGTATTTT.

This clone occurred a few times. The chain carries TRBV7-9 and TRBJ1-1; possibly TRBD1 for D (5 bases). With 5 bases removed from V and 2 bases from J, the gap between germline ends came to 12 bases. There are 14 residues in the CDR3. Per the germline V gene, CDR1 is SEHNR and CDR2 is FQNEAQ (reference sequence). For the CDR3, the DNA is TGTGCCAGCAGCCCGGGACTCAAAAACACTGAAGCTTTCTTT. As protein: CASSPGLKNTEAFF.

This sequence joins TRBV29-1 and TRBJ2-1; 9 bases line up with TRBD2. The ends lost 6 bases at V and 6 bases at J; junction bases unmatched: 9. The CDR3 runs 14 residues. Germline V CDR1 and CDR2: SQVTM, ANQGSEA. As DNA, the CDR3 is TGCAGCGTCGACGCGTCTAGCGGGATCAATGAGCAGTTCTTC. This encodes CSVDASSGINEQFF.

The chain is built from TRBV5-1 and TRBJ2-7, with 14 bases aligning to TRBD2. The CDR3 contains 16 residues. CDR1 is SGHRS, CDR2 YFSETQ, per germline. With 7 bases clipped from V and 0 bases from J, the junction kept 6 bases outside the gene matches. The CDR3 DNA reads as TGCGCCAGCTCAGGGACTAGCGGGAGCTCCTCCTACGAGCAGTACTTC. It yields the protein CASSGTSGSSSYEQYF. The full variable domain, with the rest looked up from reference TRBV5-1 and TRBJ2-7, is KAGVTQTPRYLIKTRGQQVTLSCSPISGHRSVSWYQQTPGQGLQFLFEYFSETQRNKGNFPGRFSGRQFSNSRSEMNVSTLELGDSALYLCASSGTSGSSSYEQYFGPGTRLTVT.

The J gene is TRBJ2-1, the V gene TRBV2; D gene uncertain. The CDR3 covers 13 residues. In germline, CDR1 is SNHLY, CDR2 FYNNEI. The ends were cut back, 2 bases at V and 10 bases at J, with 12 bases in the middle. In nucleotides, the CDR3 is TGTGCCAGCAGTGAAAGGCCGCTAGAAGAGCAGTTCTTC. This sequence encodes CASSERPLEEQFF.

The J gene is TRBJ1-2, the V gene TRBV28; D perhaps matches TRBD1 (5 bases). Trimming shortened V by 6 bases and J by 8 bases, and 19 bases separated the two germline ends. The CDR3 totals 14 residues. Germline V gene data show CDR1 as MDHEN and CDR2 as SYDVKM. The CDR3 DNA reads TGTGCCAGCAGGCGGACCGGGACTGTGAGGGGCTACACCTTC. It translates to CASRRTGTVRGYTF.

This rearrangement joins TRBV6-6 to TRBJ1-1; D gene uncertain. The CDR3 is 16 amino acids. The ends were cut back, 6 bases at V and 0 bases at J, with 17 bases in the middle. CDR1 is MNHNY and CDR2 is SVGAGI in the germline V gene (reference sequence). This chain's CDR3 is CASSPTLFDMNTEAFF. DNA for the CDR3: TGTGCCAGCAGCCCAACATTGTTCGATATGAACACTGAAGCTTTCTTT.

The V call is TRBV29-1, the J call TRBJ1-3; TRBD1 aligns across 7 bases. This CDR3 contains 16 residues. The germline V gene has CDR1 SQVTM and CDR2 ANQGSEA. V lost 6 bases to trimming and J lost 4 bases; unmatched junction nucleotides: 15. The CDR3 sequence: CSVKGVRTGEGNTIYF. As DNA, the CDR3 is TGCAGCGTCAAGGGGGTGAGGACAGGTGAAGGAAACACCATATATTTT.

This clone was seen more than once but under ten times. The gene calls are TRBV9 and TRBJ1-1; no clear D gene. The CDR3 contains 13 residues. Between the trimmed V and J ends, which lost 0 bases and 3 bases, there was a span of 6 bases. Per the germline V gene, CDR1 is SGDLS and CDR2 is YYNGEE. CDR3 DNA sequence: TGTGCCAGCAGCGTAGCTCCTCACACTGAAGCTTTCTTT. This translates into CASSVAPHTEAFF.

The chain is built from TRBV5-4 and TRBJ2-1; a possible D gene is TRBD2 (6 bases). The CDR3 is made up of 14 amino acids. Germline CDR1 SGHNT, CDR2 YYREEE (reference sequence). V lost 1 base to trimming and J lost 15 bases, with 20 bases between them. The CDR3 sequence: CASSLTGSSFSWFF. DNA for the CDR3: TGTGCCAGCAGCTTGACCGGGAGTAGTTTCTCATGGTTCTTC.

The rearrangement links TRBV5-1 to TRBJ2-7; TRBD1 matches 8 bases. V gave up 3 bases and J gave up 2 bases; unmatched junction bases: 4. Germline assignment: CDR1 SGHRS and CDR2 YFSETQ. This CDR3 spans 14 amino acids. In DNA, the CDR3 is TGCGCCAGCAGCTCAGGACAGGGAACCTACGAGCAGTACTTC. As protein: CASSSGQGTYEQYF.

The chain combines TRBV5-1 with TRBJ2-2; TRBD1 is a possible D gene (6 bases). The CDR3 runs 14 residues. CDR1 and CDR2 (germline): SGHRS, YFSETQ. The V and J ends lost 3 bases and 2 bases respectively, with 8 bases between them. CDR3 in amino acids: CASSWGQNTGELFF. The CDR3 DNA follows: TGCGCCAGCAGCTGGGGACAAAACACCGGGGAGCTGTTTTTT.

The rearrangement joins TRBV2 to TRBJ2-3; TRBD2 matches at 10 bases. From germline, CDR1 is SNHLY and CDR2 FYNNEI. Trimming took 3 bases from V and 1 from J; bases not matched to a gene: 4. CDR3 length: 16 residues. In DNA form, the CDR3 reads TGTGCCAGCAGTGATCTGCTAGCGGGAGGCACAGATACGCAGTATTTT. Its protein product is CASSDLLAGGTDTQYF.

The rearrangement joins TRBV5-1 to TRBJ1-2; D possibly corresponds to TRBD1 (5 bases). In germline, CDR1 is SGHRS, CDR2 YFSETQ. This CDR3 spans 16 amino acids. V was clipped by 0 bases and J by 1 base, with 13 bases between them. CDR3: CASSLGYDRYNYGYTF. CDR3 in DNA: TGCGCCAGCAGCTTGGGGTACGACAGATATAACTATGGCTACACCTTC.

The chain combines TRBV4-3 with TRBJ2-3; a weak D match, TRBD2 (5 bases). The CDR3 has 17 amino acids. Germline V gene sequence: CDR1 LGHNA, CDR2 YSLEER. The V gene lost 0 bases and the J gene lost 0 bases, with 13 bases spanning the gap. CDR3 bases: TGCGCCAGCAGCCAAGATTGGAGGACGGGAAGCACAGATACGCAGTATTTT. Translating it yields CASSQDWRTGSTDTQYF.

V and J are TRBV30 and TRBJ1-6; D possibly corresponds to TRBD1 (6 bases). CDR1 and CDR2 from the germline V gene are GTSNPN and SVGIG (reference sequence). The CDR3 is made up of 14 amino acids. The germline V and J ends were trimmed by 4 bases and 7 bases, with 14 bases remaining between them. CDR3 DNA sequence: TGTGCCTGGAACCCGGGACACCAAAATTCACCCCTCCACTTT. This gives the protein CAWNPGHQNSPLHF.